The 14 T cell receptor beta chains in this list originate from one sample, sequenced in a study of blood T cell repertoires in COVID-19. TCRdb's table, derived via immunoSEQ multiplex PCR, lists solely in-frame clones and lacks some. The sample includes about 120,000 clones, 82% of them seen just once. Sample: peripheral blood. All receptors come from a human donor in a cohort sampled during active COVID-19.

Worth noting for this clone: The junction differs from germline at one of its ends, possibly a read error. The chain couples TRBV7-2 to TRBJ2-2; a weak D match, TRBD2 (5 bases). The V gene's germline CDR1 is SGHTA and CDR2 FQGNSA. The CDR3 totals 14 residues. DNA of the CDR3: TGTGCCAGCAGCCTAGCCGGGGTTGTGGGGGAGCTGTTTTTT. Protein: CASSLAGVVGELFF.

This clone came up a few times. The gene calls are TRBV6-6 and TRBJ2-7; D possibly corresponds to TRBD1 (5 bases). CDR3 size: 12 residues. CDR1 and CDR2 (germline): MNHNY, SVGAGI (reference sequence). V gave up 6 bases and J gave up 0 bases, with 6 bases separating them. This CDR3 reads CASSDSSYEQYF. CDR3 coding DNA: TGTGCCAGCAGCGACAGCTCCTACGAGCAGTACTTC.

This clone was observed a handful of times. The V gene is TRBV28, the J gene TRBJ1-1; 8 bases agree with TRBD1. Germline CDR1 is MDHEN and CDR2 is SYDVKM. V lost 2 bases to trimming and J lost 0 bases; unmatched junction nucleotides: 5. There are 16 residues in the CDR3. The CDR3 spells CASSLDQGAMNTEAFF. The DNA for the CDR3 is TGTGCCAGCAGTTTAGACCAGGGGGCTATGAACACTGAAGCTTTCTTT.

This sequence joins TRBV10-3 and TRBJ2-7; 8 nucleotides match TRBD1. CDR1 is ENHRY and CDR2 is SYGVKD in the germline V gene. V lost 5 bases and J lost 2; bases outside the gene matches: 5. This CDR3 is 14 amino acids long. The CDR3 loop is CAISPDRGAYEQYF. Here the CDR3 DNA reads TGTGCCATCAGTCCTGACAGGGGCGCCTACGAGCAGTACTTC.

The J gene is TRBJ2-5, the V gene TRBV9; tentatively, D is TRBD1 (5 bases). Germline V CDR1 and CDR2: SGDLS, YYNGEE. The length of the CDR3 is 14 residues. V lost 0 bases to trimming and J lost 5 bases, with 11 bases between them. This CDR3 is CASSVGSGSETQYF. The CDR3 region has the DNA TGTGCCAGCAGCGTAGGTTCAGGGTCGGAGACCCAGTACTTC.

This CDR3 is CASSRQVLNEKLFF. The CDR3 nucleotides are TGTGCCAGCAGTCGACAGGTCCTTAATGAAAAACTGTTTTTT. V gene TRBV6-5 combines with J gene TRBJ1-4; D is possibly TRBD1 (6 bases). This CDR3 spans 14 amino acids. Looked up from germline, CDR1 is MNHEY and CDR2 is SVGAGI. V was shortened by 5 bases and J by 4 bases, with 11 bases between the two germline ends.

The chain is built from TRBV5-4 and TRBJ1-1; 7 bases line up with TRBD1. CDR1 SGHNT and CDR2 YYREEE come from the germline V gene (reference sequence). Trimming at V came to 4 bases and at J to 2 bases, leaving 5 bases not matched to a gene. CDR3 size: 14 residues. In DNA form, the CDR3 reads TGTGCCAGCAGCGAGGGACAGCTAAACACTGAAGCTTTCTTT. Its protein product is CASSEGQLNTEAFF.

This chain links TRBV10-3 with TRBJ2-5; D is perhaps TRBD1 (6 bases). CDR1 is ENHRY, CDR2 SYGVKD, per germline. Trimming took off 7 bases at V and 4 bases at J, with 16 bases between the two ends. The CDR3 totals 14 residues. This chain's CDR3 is CAINPGGGRETQYF. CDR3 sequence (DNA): TGTGCCATCAACCCCGGTGGGGGCCGAGAGACCCAGTACTTC.

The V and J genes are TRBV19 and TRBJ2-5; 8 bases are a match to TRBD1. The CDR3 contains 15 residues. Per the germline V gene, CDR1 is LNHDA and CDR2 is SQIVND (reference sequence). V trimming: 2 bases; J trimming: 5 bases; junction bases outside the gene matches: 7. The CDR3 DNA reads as TGTGCCAGTAGTATACAGGACAGGGCGGGTGAGACCCAGTACTTC. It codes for CASSIQDRAGETQYF.

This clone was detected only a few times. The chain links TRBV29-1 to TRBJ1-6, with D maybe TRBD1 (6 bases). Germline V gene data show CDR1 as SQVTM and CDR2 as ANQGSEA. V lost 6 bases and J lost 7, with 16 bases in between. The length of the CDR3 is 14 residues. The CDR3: CSVREQGENSPLHF. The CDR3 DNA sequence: TGCAGCGTCCGGGAACAGGGCGAGAATTCACCCCTCCACTTT.

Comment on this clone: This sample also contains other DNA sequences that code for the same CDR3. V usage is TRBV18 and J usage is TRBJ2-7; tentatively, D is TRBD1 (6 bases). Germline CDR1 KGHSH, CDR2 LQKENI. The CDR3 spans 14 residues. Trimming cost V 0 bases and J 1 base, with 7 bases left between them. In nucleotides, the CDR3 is TGTGCCAGCTCACCACCCCAGGGGTCCTACGAGCAGTACTTC. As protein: CASSPPQGSYEQYF.

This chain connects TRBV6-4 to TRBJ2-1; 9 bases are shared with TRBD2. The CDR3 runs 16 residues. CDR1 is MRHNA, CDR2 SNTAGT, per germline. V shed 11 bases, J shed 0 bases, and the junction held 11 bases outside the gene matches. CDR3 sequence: CAPRTSATSSYNEQFF. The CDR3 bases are TGTGCCCCCCGGACTAGCGCCACCTCCTCCTACAATGAGCAGTTCTTC.

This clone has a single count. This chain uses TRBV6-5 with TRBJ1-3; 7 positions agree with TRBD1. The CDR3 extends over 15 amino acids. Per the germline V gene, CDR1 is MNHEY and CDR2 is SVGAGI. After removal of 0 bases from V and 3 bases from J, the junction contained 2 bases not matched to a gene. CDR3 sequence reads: CASSYSGQNGNTIYF. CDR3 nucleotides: TGTGCCAGCAGTTACTCGGGACAGAATGGAAACACCATATATTTT.

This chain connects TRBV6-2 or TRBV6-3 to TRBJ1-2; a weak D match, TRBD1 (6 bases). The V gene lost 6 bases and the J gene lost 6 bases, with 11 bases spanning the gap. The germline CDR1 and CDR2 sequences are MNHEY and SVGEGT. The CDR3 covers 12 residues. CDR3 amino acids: CASSGRGDGYTF. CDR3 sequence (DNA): TGTGCCAGCAGCGGGAGGGGGGATGGCTACACCTTC.